The 13 T cell receptor beta chains below were found in one sample sequenced in a study of T cells in Graves' hyperthyroidism and ophthalmopathy. From RNA transcripts, TCR beta CDR3 regions were amplified. RT-PCR in the first round (using the HTBI primer set) targeted the TCR CDR3. TCRdb reprocessed the multiplex PCR reads with MiXCR, giving one entry per CDR3 protein. The data show over 45,000 distinct CDR3 sequences, about 50% seen once. The sequencing input was blood. The origin of the receptors is a woman under 40 with Graves' ophthalmopathy.

The V call is TRBV20-1, the J call TRBJ1-1, with TRBD1 identical over 9 bases. Germline V gene lookup returns CDR1 DFQATT and CDR2 SNEGSKA (reference sequence). Germline trimming cut 4 bases from V and 1 base from J; bases unmatched to any gene: 4. This CDR3 region has 14 residues. The CDR3 nucleotides read TGCAGTGCTACTGGGGGACAGGGGAACACTGAAGCTTTCTTT. Protein sequence: CSATGGQGNTEAFF.

The sample holds a few counts of this clonotype. The chain joins TRBV2 to TRBJ1-5; D uncertain. The germline CDR1 and CDR2 sequences are SNHLY and FYNNEI. V shed 1 base and J shed 4 bases, with 20 bases lying between them. This CDR3 is 18 amino acids long. The CDR3, as DNA: TGTGCCAGCAGTGAAGTGCCTAGCGGGAGGGCGCGAAATCAGCCCCAGCATTTT. It yields the protein CASSEVPSGRARNQPQHF.

About this clonotype itself: One end of the junction fails to match germline, which may point to a read error. The chain joins TRBV5-1 to TRBJ2-1; 13 positions agree with TRBD2. This CDR3 region has 15 residues. CDR1 is SGHRS and CDR2 is YFSETQ in the germline V gene. CDR3 in DNA: TGCGCCAGCAGCCTTGGGACTAGCGGGGTCAATGGGCAGTTCTTC. Amino acid sequence: CASSLGTSGVNGQFF.

Notes on this clonotype: Relative to the germline gene, one junction end is altered; a read error may explain this. The chain uses TRBV7-2 and TRBJ2-2; D not resolved. Germline CDR1 is SGHTA and CDR2 is FQGNSA. CDR3 size: 18 residues. DNA of the CDR3: TGTGCCGGCAGCTTACCCTTCTGTGTTAGCATGGGAACTGGGGAGCTGTTTTTT. Its translation: CAGSLPFCVSMGTGELFF.

This clonotype was found many times. The chain employs TRBV20-1 and TRBJ1-1; a weak D match, TRBD1 (5 bases). Germline V gene lookup returns CDR1 DFQATT and CDR2 SNEGSKA (reference sequence). CDR3 length: 14 residues. The germline V and J ends were trimmed by 3 bases and 5 bases, with 16 bases remaining between them. CDR3 nucleotide sequence: TGCAGTGCTAGGTTTGGGGGTGTGCGGACTGAAGCTTTCTTT. It encodes CSARFGGVRTEAFF.

This clonotype appeared many times. V usage is TRBV2 and J usage is TRBJ1-1; unclear D gene. The ends were cut back, 7 bases at V and 1 base at J, with 13 bases in the middle. This CDR3 contains 14 residues. CDR1 SNHLY and CDR2 FYNNEI come from the germline V gene. The CDR3 coding sequence is TGTGCCAGCAAAAGTGTTCGGGGGAACACTGAAGCTTTCTTT. Protein product: CASKSVRGNTEAFF.

This clonotype was seen more than once but under ten times. This likely comes from a read error, as the CDR3 has no conserved phenylalanine or tryptophan at its end. This CDR3 reads CASSSRPAGIYGYTS. The DNA of the CDR3 is TGTGCCAGCAGCTCCCGCCCGGCGGGGATCTATGGCTACACCTCC. This rearrangement joins TRBV6-6 to TRBJ1-2; D remains unclear. CDR3 length: 15 residues. With 6 bases removed from V and 4 bases from J, the gap between germline ends came to 18 bases. Germline assignment: CDR1 MNHNY and CDR2 SVGAGI (reference sequence).

The count of this clonotype is one. The junction departs from the called germline gene at one end, perhaps through a read error. CDR3: CASSLGGYEQCF. DNA for the CDR3: TGTGCCAGCAGCTTAGGTGGGTATGAGCAGTGCTTC. V is TRBV11-2 and J is TRBJ2-7; no firm D call. There are 12 residues in the CDR3. Germline V gives CDR1 SGHAT, CDR2 FQNNGV. The full variable domain, its missing parts supplied by reference TRBV11-2 and TRBJ2-7, is EAGVAQSPRYKIIEKRQSVAFWCNPISGHATLYWYQQILGQGPKLLIQFQNNGVVDDSQLPKDRFSAERLKGVDSTLKIQPAKLEDSAVYLCASSLGGYEQCFGPGTRLTVT.

The gene calls are TRBV19 and TRBJ1-2, with D hard to call. V lost 9 bases and J 0 bases, leaving 14 bases between the germline ends. CDR1 and CDR2 (germline): LNHDA, SQIVND (reference sequence). This CDR3 has 14 amino acids. The CDR3 loop is CASSWGNTNYGYTF. Written as DNA, the CDR3 is TGTGCCAGCAGCTGGGGAAACACTAACTATGGCTACACCTTC.

This clonotype has at least ten counts. This chain uses TRBV3-1 with TRBJ2-5, with 9 bases identical to TRBD2. The CDR3 is 15 amino acids. V was pared by 6 bases and J by 5 bases, with 10 bases of the junction left unmatched. Looked up from germline, CDR1 is LGHDT and CDR2 is YNNKEL (reference sequence). The CDR3 nucleotides read TGTGCCAGCAGGTCCATAGCGGGAGCGTGGGAGACCCAGTACTTC. Its translation is CASRSIAGAWETQYF.

This clonotype was observed many times. The rearrangement joins TRBV5-8 to TRBJ2-2; 12 nucleotides line up with TRBD2. This CDR3 contains 17 residues. Germline V gives CDR1 SGHTS, CDR2 YDEGEE. V gave up 4 bases and J gave up 5 bases; unmatched junction bases: 9. DNA for the CDR3: TGTGCCAGCAGCCCCCCTCGACTAGCGGGAGCTACCGGGGAGCTGTTTTTT. It encodes CASSPPRLAGATGELFF. The entire variable domain, with the rest obtained from reference TRBV5-8 and TRBJ2-2, is as follows: EAGVTQSPTHLIKTRGQQATLRCSPISGHTSVYWYQQALGLGLQFLLWYDEGEERNRGNFPPRFSGRQFPNYSSELNVNALELEDSALYLCASSPPRLAGATGELFFGEGSRLTVL.

This clonotype was detected ten times or more. This sequence joins TRBV7-2 and TRBJ2-7; D is ambiguous. There are 11 residues in the CDR3. The germline V and J ends were trimmed by 5 bases and 6 bases, with 8 bases remaining between them. Germline V gene data show CDR1 as SGHTA and CDR2 as FQGNSA. DNA for the CDR3: TGTGCCAGCAGCGAGAAGTTCGAGCAGTACTTC. This encodes CASSEKFEQYF.

The chain combines TRBV14 with TRBJ2-1; D is possibly TRBD2 (6 bases). V gave up 4 bases and J gave up 8 bases, with 15 bases separating them. There are 14 residues in the CDR3. Germline assignment: CDR1 SGHDN and CDR2 FVKESK. The CDR3 here is CASSPRNGGYEQFF. The DNA of the CDR3 is TGTGCCAGCAGCCCGAGAAATGGAGGGTATGAGCAGTTCTTC.